This TCR beta chain was recorded in a study of blood T cell repertoires in COVID-19 (dated by TCRdb to the early 2020s). The study in broad terms: Samples covering the acute and convalescent phases of COVID-19 were provided by collaborators in the United States, Italy and Spain. The prospective study material was composed of cDNA or gDNA derived from T cells, B-cell-depleted T cells, or PBMCs. The dataset comprised deeply sampled blood TCRbeta repertoires from subjects exposed to, actively infected with, or recovered from COVID-19. The repertoires were made available in a free public database intended to serve as a resource for research on the immune response to SARS-CoV-2. The samples were drawn from the first 160 participants of the ongoing ImmuneRACE study and from some 1,300 subjects provided by 6 global collaborators. The sample metadata nearly always contained a de-identified subject ID, COVID-19 status, age in years and sex. Where HLA class I and class II types were available, the types were taken from metadata supplied by the sample provider, not from assay-based typing. Points the paper makes about the study in general: The quantity of clinical and demographic metadata differed by source and by participant and was supplied without curation.

TCRbeta CDR3 regions were amplified from genomic DNA using the immunoSEQ Assay, a bias-controlled multiplex PCR. For the original study's pipeline: The number of nucleated cells in each sample was estimated from the amplification of reference gene primers within the assay. To quantify the absolute abundance of each unique TCRbeta CDR3 rearrangement, sequence reads were collapsed and filtered. For each sample, productive Simpson clonality was calculated as the square root of Simpson's diversity index over productive rearrangements. In its TCRdb copy, this immuneACCESS table keeps in-frame sequences only and misses some clones. Where compared with another copy, unresolved V genes explain less than half of these, and the others have no known cause. That table supplies the V and J calls and clone size; D and trimming were determined from the DNA. Within this sample are some 240,000 clones, with 92% of them counted one time only. The top ten hold around 0.84% of the sample.

One collaborating source in Seattle enrolled patients during active infection and followed them longitudinally through the course of disease. The collaborating institutions used their own protocols to collect whole blood in K2EDTA tubes. Collaborator samples were shipped for TCRbeta analysis as frozen whole blood, isolated PBMCs, or DNA extracted from either sample type. CDR1 is given as SGHTA and CDR2 as FQGNSA, both from the germline V gene. V lost 4 bases and J lost 2 bases, and the count of bases not matched to a germline gene is 7. The CDR3 has 15 amino acids, counting the end cysteine and phenylalanine. Only the CDR3 DNA stays, 45 bases, in frame from base 1. Comments on this clone: Its binding antigen is unknown. No clone much larger than this one lies a single base away; base qualities are absent.

The chain is assembled from TRBV7-2 and TRBJ2-7; 8 bases in the junction line up with TRBD2. This sequence was found in a man in his 60s with COVID-19, enrolled during active disease. Material for sequencing was peripheral blood. The CDR3 loop reads CASSSRAGAAYEQYF. The DNA is as follows: TGTGCCAGCAGCTCACGAGCGGGGGCGGCCTACGAGCAGTACTTC.